This T cell receptor beta chain was recorded in a study of Ad26.COV2.S vaccination and SARS-CoV-2 variants. Notes on the study in general: While placebo recipients had lower spike-specific TCR breadth, vaccine recipients had more. CD8+ and CD4+ T cells specific for spike reportedly responded with substantial breadth after vaccination.

The treatment: 15 to 20 received Ad26.COV2.S at low or high dose, single or two shots; about 5 received placebo; per-sample allocation not given. Vaccine and placebo recipients were sampled on day 63 after the first injection. CDR3 length: 15 amino acids. Germline lookup yields CDR1 KGHDR and CDR2 SFDVKD. The V and J ends lost 3 bases and 6 bases respectively, with 17 bases between them. A remark on this clone: Its antigen is undetermined.

Sequencing was performed with immunoSEQ multiplex PCR; in TCRdb, only in-frame clones are kept and a portion is missing. The data contain about 400,000 clones, 89% of them singletons. V gene TRBV24-1 combines with J gene TRBJ2-7, with unresolved D. The sample was peripheral blood, taken in a trial of Ad26.COV2.S vaccine versus placebo. This receptor was taken from a person between 18 and 59 years old who received the Ad26.COV2.S COVID-19 vaccine or a placebo. CDR3: CATSDRTGGEAEQYF. CDR3 coding DNA: TGTGCCACCAGTGATCGGACGGGCGGCGAGGCCGAGCAGTACTTC.